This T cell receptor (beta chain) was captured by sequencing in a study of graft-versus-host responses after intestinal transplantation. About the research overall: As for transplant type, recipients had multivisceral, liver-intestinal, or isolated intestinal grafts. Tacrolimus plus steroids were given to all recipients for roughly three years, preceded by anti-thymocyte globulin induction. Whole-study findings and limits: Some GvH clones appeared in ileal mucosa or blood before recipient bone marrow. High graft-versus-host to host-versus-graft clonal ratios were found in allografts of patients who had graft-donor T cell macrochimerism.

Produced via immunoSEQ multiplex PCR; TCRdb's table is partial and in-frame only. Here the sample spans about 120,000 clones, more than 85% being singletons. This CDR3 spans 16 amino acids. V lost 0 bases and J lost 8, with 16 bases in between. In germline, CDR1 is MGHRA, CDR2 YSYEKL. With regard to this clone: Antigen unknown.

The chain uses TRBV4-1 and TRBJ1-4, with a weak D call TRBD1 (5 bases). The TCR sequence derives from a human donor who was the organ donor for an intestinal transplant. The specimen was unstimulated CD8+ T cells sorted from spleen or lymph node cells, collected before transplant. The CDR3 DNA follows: TGCGCCAGCAGCCAAGATGGCCAGGGCGACTGGGAAAAACTGTTTTTT. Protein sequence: CASSQDGQGDWEKLFF.